What follows are 32 T cell receptor beta chains derived from one specimen sequenced in a study of blood T cell repertoires in COVID-19. Some clones are missing from TCRdb's copy, which holds only in-frame ones; the method was immunoSEQ multiplex PCR. The sample has about 340,000 clones; 87% are singletons. The sample was peripheral blood. These receptors came from a woman in her 50s with COVID-19, enrolled during active disease.

The chain joins TRBV7-2 to TRBJ2-7; 8 nucleotides line up with TRBD1. The ends lost 3 bases at V and 2 bases at J; junction bases unmatched: 3. The CDR3 is made up of 14 amino acids. In germline, CDR1 is SGHTA, CDR2 FQGNSA. This CDR3 is CASSLDRVTYEQYF. The CDR3 nucleotides read TGTGCCAGCAGCTTGGACAGGGTCACCTACGAGCAGTACTTC.

The J gene is TRBJ2-2, the V gene TRBV29-1, with D maybe TRBD2 (5 bases). CDR3 length: 14 amino acids. Germline V CDR1 and CDR2: SQVTM, ANQGSEA. The V end lost 3 bases, the J end lost 4 bases, and 12 bases lay between the germline ends. The CDR3 sequence: CSVDTPSGTGELFF. In DNA form, the CDR3 reads TGCAGCGTTGATACCCCCAGCGGCACCGGGGAGCTGTTTTTT.

The chain recombines TRBV14 with TRBJ1-1; 8 bases are shared with TRBD1. CDR3 length: 15 residues. The V gene's germline CDR1 is SGHDN and CDR2 FVKESK. V lost 1 base, J lost 4 bases, and 5 bases stayed unmatched. CDR3 DNA: TGTGCCAGCAGCCAAGTCCGTGGACAGGGCACTGAAGCTTTCTTT. The encoded protein is CASSQVRGQGTEAFF.

In its sample, this clone was seen a few times. In nucleotides, the CDR3 is TGCAGCGCAACCGGGACAGGGTATGGCTACACCTTC. Translated: CSATGTGYGYTF. The rearrangement joins TRBV29-1 to TRBJ1-2; the match to TRBD1 covers 9 bases. CDR3 length: 12 residues. CDR1 SQVTM and CDR2 ANQGSEA come from the germline V gene. Trimming cost V 7 bases and J 5 bases; bases outside gene matches: 5.

This clone has only a few counts. J is TRBJ1-1 and V is TRBV6-2 or TRBV6-3; the D gene is possibly TRBD1 (5 bases). The CDR3 length is 18 residues. V lost 0 bases and J 8 bases, leaving 25 bases between the germline ends. CDR1 is MNHEY and CDR2 is SVGEGT in the germline V gene. The CDR3 is CASSYSRIWQGFSQEAFF. CDR3 coding DNA: TGTGCCAGCAGTTACTCGAGAATCTGGCAGGGCTTTTCCCAGGAAGCTTTCTTT.

Turning to this clone: Other DNA sequences in the same sample also yield this CDR3. J is TRBJ1-1 and V is TRBV19, with a tentative D call TRBD1 (6 bases). CDR1 and CDR2 (germline): LNHDA, SQIVND (reference sequence). V lost 6 bases and J 0 bases, leaving 11 bases between the germline ends. CDR3 size: 14 residues. The CDR3 is CASSPQGMNTEAFF. In nucleotides, the CDR3 is TGTGCCAGTAGCCCCCAGGGGATGAACACTGAAGCTTTCTTT.

This chain uses TRBV5-1 with TRBJ2-7; 14 nucleotides agree with TRBD2. The CDR3 runs to 16 residues. Germline V gene sequence: CDR1 SGHRS, CDR2 YFSETQ. V lost 2 bases and J lost 4; bases outside the gene matches: 5. The CDR3: CASSLTGTSGSYEQYF. The DNA for the CDR3 is TGCGCCAGCAGCTTAACCGGGACTAGCGGGAGTTACGAGCAGTACTTC.

The V and J genes are TRBV11-2 and TRBJ2-1; 14 nucleotides align to TRBD2. CDR1 and CDR2 (germline): SGHAT, FQNNGV. Trimming removed 5 bases from V and 7 bases from J; junction bases left unmatched: 7. This CDR3 contains 16 residues. Here the CDR3 reads CASSRGTSGRMNEQFF. In DNA form, the CDR3 reads TGTGCCAGCAGCCGAGGGACTAGCGGGAGAATGAATGAGCAGTTCTTC.

This clone was picked up a small number of times. The rearrangement joins TRBV6-5 to TRBJ2-2; D remains unclear. V was trimmed by 6 bases and J by 6 bases, leaving 14 bases between them. The CDR3 totals 14 residues. Germline CDR1 reads MNHEY; CDR2 reads SVGAGI. DNA for the CDR3: TGTGCCAGCAGGAAGGATCCTCAGGCCGGGGAGCTGTTTTTT. Translated, it gives CASRKDPQAGELFF.

The rearrangement uses TRBV20-1 and TRBJ2-3; D remains unclear. Germline values: CDR1 DFQATT, CDR2 SNEGSKA (reference sequence). The CDR3 covers 13 residues. Trimming stripped 3 bases from V and 4 bases from J, with 11 bases between. DNA for the CDR3: TGCAGTGCTAGTGAGCCGGGTTCAGATACGCAGTATTTT. Amino acids: CSASEPGSDTQYF.

This rearrangement joins TRBV3-1 (or the pseudogene TRBV3-2) to TRBJ2-3; D call uncertain. V dropped 6 bases and J dropped 0 bases, with 13 bases sitting between them. CDR3 size: 15 residues. In germline, CDR1 is LGHDT, CDR2 YNNKEL (reference sequence). CDR3 nucleotide sequence: TGTGCCAGCAGTCTTTCCTATATGAGCACAGATACGCAGTATTTT. Translating gives CASSLSYMSTDTQYF.

This chain joins TRBV5-1 and TRBJ2-4; weak D call: TRBD2 (5 bases). The CDR3 extends over 13 amino acids. Trimming stripped 4 bases from V and 8 bases from J, with 13 bases between. The V gene's germline CDR1 is SGHRS and CDR2 YFSETQ. CDR3 DNA sequence: TGCGCCAGCAGCGACGGAGGCCACGACATTCAGTACTTC. Translation gives CASSDGGHDIQYF.

The chain combines TRBV19 with TRBJ2-1, with 7 bases matching TRBD2. CDR1 LNHDA and CDR2 SQIVND come from the germline V gene (reference sequence). The CDR3 has 12 residues. V lost 4 bases and J lost 12; bases outside the gene matches: 6. Here the CDR3 reads CASSRGGSMQFF. The CDR3 DNA sequence: TGTGCCAGTAGTAGAGGCGGGAGTATGCAGTTCTTC.

The chain is built from TRBV2 and TRBJ2-4; no clear D gene. Deletions cut 6 bases from V and 0 bases from J, with 12 bases between. The CDR3 has 15 residues. From germline, CDR1 is SNHLY and CDR2 FYNNEI. CDR3: CASRDPELAKNIQYF. CDR3 coding DNA: TGTGCCAGCAGAGATCCCGAGCTAGCCAAAAACATTCAGTACTTC.

This rearrangement joins TRBV9 to TRBJ1-1; TRBD1 aligns across 9 bases. CDR1 SGDLS and CDR2 YYNGEE come from the germline V gene. The CDR3 consists of 15 residues. V was pared by 3 bases and J by 4 bases, with 7 bases of the junction left unmatched. CDR3: CASSGTGGAGTEAFF. The DNA for the CDR3 is TGTGCCAGCAGCGGAACAGGGGGCGCGGGCACTGAAGCTTTCTTT.

This chain uses TRBV7-2 with TRBJ2-4, with 14 bases aligning to TRBD2. The germline V gene encodes CDR1 SGHTA and CDR2 FQGNSA. The CDR3 consists of 15 residues. V trimming: 5 bases; J trimming: 6 bases; junction bases outside the gene matches: 3. CDR3 loop: CASSKGLAGVNIQYF. The CDR3 coding sequence is TGTGCCAGCAGCAAGGGACTAGCGGGAGTAAACATTCAGTACTTC.

The V call is TRBV12-3 or TRBV12-4, the J call TRBJ2-7; 11 bases align to TRBD2. This CDR3 has 13 residues. The V and J ends lost 5 bases and 10 bases, in that order; junction bases with no gene match: 7. The CDR3 loop is CASSPLAGVGQYF. CDR3 nucleotides: TGTGCCAGCAGTCCACTAGCGGGAGTTGGCCAGTACTTC.

The V gene is TRBV20-1, the J gene TRBJ1-2; maybe TRBD1 (6 bases). CDR1 and CDR2 from the germline V gene are DFQATT and SNEGSKA (reference sequence). The CDR3 sequence is 11 residues long. V lost 3 bases and J lost 6, with 8 bases in between. CDR3 nucleotides: TGCAGTGCTAGCGCAGGGGATGGCTACACCTTC. It yields the protein CSASAGDGYTF.

The gene calls are TRBV19 and TRBJ1-2; TRBD1 might be the D (5 bases). The V end was cut by 3 bases, the J end by 5 bases, with 13 bases between. The CDR3 has 14 residues. Per the germline V gene, CDR1 is LNHDA and CDR2 is SQIVND (reference sequence). In DNA form, the CDR3 reads TGTGCCAGTAGTATCGCGAAGGGGCCTTATGGCTACACCTTC. This codes for CASSIAKGPYGYTF.

V usage is TRBV21-1 and J usage is TRBJ2-7; whether TRBD1, the table's D call, matches the DNA was not checked. TRBV21-1 has pseudogene status. CDR3 length: 14 amino acids. The CDR3 spells CASSKVRGSYEQYF. For the CDR3, the DNA is TGTGCCAGCAGCAAAGTCAGGGGCAGCTACGAGCAGTACTTC.

The chain uses TRBV24-1 and TRBJ2-7; 7 nucleotides align to TRBD2. Germline V gene lookup returns CDR1 KGHDR and CDR2 SFDVKD. V lost 5 bases, J lost 7 bases, and 7 bases stayed unmatched. This CDR3 has 13 amino acids. The DNA of the CDR3 is TGTGCCACCAGTGCGGGCGGGAGCTTAGAGCAGTACTTC. It translates to CATSAGGSLEQYF.

The chain joins TRBV2 to TRBJ1-2, with D unclear. CDR1 and CDR2 (germline): SNHLY, FYNNEI. The V end lost 2 bases, the J end lost 1 base, and 11 bases lay between the germline ends. This CDR3 has 15 amino acids. The DNA of the CDR3 is TGTGCCAGCAGTGAAATACGCTCTAGTAACTATGGCTACACCTTC. Translated: CASSEIRSSNYGYTF.

The chain recombines TRBV5-1 with TRBJ2-1; 8 bases map to TRBD2. Germline lookup yields CDR1 SGHRS and CDR2 YFSETQ. This CDR3 spans 19 amino acids. J was trimmed by 5 bases and V by 0 bases; bases with no gene match: 16. The CDR3 DNA is TGCGCCAGCAGCTTGGTTTTCTTTGGGACTAGGGGTGAGAACAATGAGCAGTTCTTC. Translating it yields CASSLVFFGTRGENNEQFF.

The genes are TRBV5-1 and TRBJ2-6; possibly TRBD1 for D (6 bases). The germline CDR1 and CDR2 sequences are SGHRS and YFSETQ. Trimming pared 4 bases from V and 0 bases from J, leaving 11 bases between. The CDR3 consists of 16 residues. The CDR3 spells CASSTGTSSGANVLTF. The CDR3 coding sequence is TGCGCCAGCAGCACCGGGACAAGCTCTGGGGCCAACGTCCTGACTTTC.

CDR3 coding DNA: TGTGCCAGCAGTTGGCAGGGTTCCTACGAGCAGTACTTC. It is translated as CASSWQGSYEQYF. The chain combines TRBV12-3 or TRBV12-4 with TRBJ2-7; D perhaps matches TRBD1 (5 bases). The CDR3 spans 13 residues. V was pared by 4 bases and J by 1 base, with 8 bases between.

V and J are TRBV25-1 and TRBJ1-1; a possible D gene is TRBD1 (5 bases). There are 16 residues in the CDR3. Germline CDR1 is MGHDK and CDR2 is SYGVNS. Trimming took 1 base from V and 1 from J, leaving 13 bases between them. CDR3 sequence: CASSEWGGRGNTEAFF. The CDR3 DNA sequence: TGTGCCAGCAGTGAATGGGGGGGAAGAGGGAACACTGAAGCTTTCTTT.

This chain links TRBV5-6 with TRBJ2-7; 7 bases agree with TRBD2. Germline V gene sequence: CDR1 SGHDT, CDR2 YYEEEE. This CDR3 spans 13 amino acids. V gave up 2 bases and J gave up 5 bases; unmatched junction bases: 4. This CDR3 reads CASSFWGGDEQYF. Here the CDR3 DNA reads TGTGCCAGCAGCTTCTGGGGGGGAGACGAGCAGTACTTC.

This clone has only one observation. The genes are TRBV9 and TRBJ1-4; no clear D. V gave up 2 bases and J gave up 4 bases, with 9 bases separating them. This CDR3 has 14 residues. Germline V gene data show CDR1 as SGDLS and CDR2 as YYNGEE. This CDR3 is CASSVGSNNEKLFF. CDR3 nucleotide sequence: TGTGCCAGCAGCGTCGGGTCTAATAATGAAAAACTGTTTTTT.

The rearrangement uses TRBV6-6 and TRBJ1-1; no firm D call. The CDR3 extends over 12 amino acids. Between the trimmed V and J ends, which lost 2 bases and 5 bases, there was a span of 6 bases. Germline V gives CDR1 MNHNY, CDR2 SVGAGI (reference sequence). The CDR3 coding sequence is TGTGCCAGCAGTTACGCGGAAACTGAAGCTTTCTTT. This sequence encodes CASSYAETEAFF.

This clone was observed once. The chain is built from TRBV6-4 and TRBJ2-2, with a possible D match to TRBD2 (5 bases). Looked up from germline, CDR1 is MRHNA and CDR2 is SNTAGT. The CDR3 runs 13 residues. V was trimmed by 4 bases and J by 5 bases, leaving 8 bases between them. The DNA of the CDR3 is TGTGCCAGCAGTGTGGACTTAACCGGGGAGCTGTTTTTT. Its translation: CASSVDLTGELFF.

V and J are TRBV19 and TRBJ2-2; 8 bases line up with TRBD2. The CDR3 sequence is 15 residues long. Germline trimming cut 1 base from V and 2 bases from J; bases unmatched to any gene: 0. Germline loops: CDR1 LNHDA, CDR2 SQIVND (reference sequence). CDR3 loop: CASSIVAGNTGELFF. The CDR3 coding sequence is TGTGCCAGTAGTATAGTAGCGGGAAACACCGGGGAGCTGTTTTTT.

The rearrangement links TRBV19 to TRBJ1-2; 7 nucleotides line up with TRBD1. Germline CDR1 is LNHDA and CDR2 is SQIVND (reference sequence). Trimming took 6 bases from V and 6 from J; bases not matched to a gene: 7. There are 13 residues in the CDR3. The CDR3 here is CASRTDRVHGYTF. CDR3 nucleotides: TGTGCCAGTAGGACTGACAGGGTCCATGGCTACACCTTC.